This TCR beta chain was captured in a study of blood T cells in healthy people across ages. A second PCR, run for about 6 to 12 cycles, used a sample-barcoded 5' primer plus a J-beta primer mix. TCRdb reprocessed the 5' RACE reads with MiXCR, giving one entry per CDR3 protein. The sample yields roughly 640,000 distinct CDR3 sequences, roughly 30% seen once. Each sample yielded at least 6 million isolated PBMCs. The CDR3 spans 18 residues. Germline values: CDR1 MNHEY, CDR2 SMNVEV (reference sequence). Trimming cost V 5 bases and J 6 bases, with 25 bases left between them. Sequencing was carried out using blood. The receptor comes from an elderly woman in good health. The rearrangement uses TRBV27 and TRBJ2-2; D is perhaps TRBD1 or TRBD2 (7 bases each). This CDR3 reads CASSLNPRGGLWAGELFF. CDR3 sequence (DNA): TGTGCCAGCAGTCTAAACCCCAGGGGGGGTCTGTGGGCCGGGGAGCTGTTTTTT.